This is a list of T cell receptor beta chains from one sample in a study. The data were produced by immunoSEQ multiplex PCR, yet TCRdb's version contains in-frame clones alone and is incomplete. The profile shows some 48,000 clones, 80% to 95% of them singletons. The material sequenced was PBMCs. These receptor sequences come from a man aged 40-50 years with rheumatoid arthritis. The CDR3 runs from the conserved cysteine through the conserved F or W. D genes are given only for firm matches. Some rows have no size entry. The others give once, few or many, or a class for an expanded clone.

size,D,V,length,J,DNA,CDR3
NA,TRBD1,TRBV9,17,TRBJ1-1,TGTGCCAGCAGCGCCTCCGGGACAGGGGGCTGGAGGACTGAAGCTTTCTTT,CASSASGTGGWRTEAFF
NA,TRBD1,TRBV11-2,12,TRBJ1-2,TGTGCCAGCAGTTCCACAGGGGGCGGCTACACCTTC,CASSSTGGGYTF
once,NA,TRBV7-3,14,TRBJ2-3,TGTGCCAGCAGTCATGCAGGGGGGGCAGATACGCAGTATTTT,CASSHAGGADTQYF
NA,NA,TRBV27,13,TRBJ1-5,TGTGCCAGCAGTTCCAGGGACAATCAGCCCCAGCATTTT,CASSSRDNQPQHF
NA,NA,TRBV12-3/TRBV12-4,13,TRBJ1-2,TGTGCCAGCAGGAGGGCAGAAGGCTATGGCTACACCTTC,CASRRAEGYGYTF
once,TRBD1,TRBV5-1,14,TRBJ1-1,TGCGCCAGCAGCCCTGTGGGACAGTACACTGAAGCTTTCTTT,CASSPVGQYTEAFF
NA,TRBD2,TRBV19,14,TRBJ2-1,TGTGCCAGTAGCAGACTAGCGGGACACAATGAGCAGTTCTTC,CASSRLAGHNEQFF
NA,TRBD1,TRBV5-1,17,TRBJ1-1,TGCGCCAGCAGCTTTGGTTCGACAGGGGGGAAGAACACTGAAGCTTTCTTT,CASSFGSTGGKNTEAFF
NA,TRBD1,TRBV6-6,20,TRBJ2-2,TGTGCCAGCAGTCACGCCGTGGGACAGGGCAACGTCCGATACACCGGGGAGCTGTTTTTT,CASSHAVGQGNVRYTGELFF
NA,NA,TRBV28,15,TRBJ2-7,TGTGCCAGCAGTTCCTCAGGCCCCACAAACTACGAGCAGTACTTC,CASSSSGPTNYEQYF
NA,NA,TRBV7-2,14,TRBJ1-1,TGTGCCAGCAGCTTAAACTCCCCGGGAACTGAAGCTTTCTTT,CASSLNSPGTEAFF
NA,NA,TRBV4-1,15,TRBJ2-2,TGCGCCAGCAGTGAAGGGAGGCTACGGGGTGGGGAGCTGTTTTTT,CASSEGRLRGGELFF
NA,NA,TRBV25-1,15,TRBJ1-6,TGTGCCAGCAGTGAAACGGTGGGGTACAATTCACCCCTCCACTTT,CASSETVGYNSPLHF
once,NA,TRBV19,15,TRBJ1-4,TGTGCCAGTAGTATTTACGGGACGGCGAATGAAAAACTGTTTTTT,CASSIYGTANEKLFF
NA,NA,TRBV10-3,14,TRBJ1-2,TGTGCCATCAGTGACCAAAGGGCCCCTAGGGGCTACACCTTC,CAISDQRAPRGYTF
NA,TRBD2,TRBV28,15,TRBJ2-1,TGTGCCAGCACCCCCCCGGGAGGCTCCTACAATGAGCAGTTCTTC,CASTPPGGSYNEQFF
NA,NA,TRBV11-1,13,TRBJ1-2,TGTGCCAGCAGCCTGGACAGCAACTATGGCTACACCTTC,CASSLDSNYGYTF
NA,NA,TRBV11-2,15,TRBJ1-6,TGTGCCAGCAGCTTTCAACCGACGGCCAATTCACCCCTCCACTTT,CASSFQPTANSPLHF